A single sample gave rise to the 19 T cell receptor beta chains below, sequenced in a study of T cells after yellow fever vaccination. TCRdb re-called the 5' RACE reads through MiXCR, storing one row per CDR3 protein. The sample holds some 300,000 distinct CDR3 sequences; about 8.3% are singletons and the top ten take approximately 15%. The sequencing here drew on PBMCs, taken roughly 47 days after the first yellow fever vaccination. The receptors stem from a man younger than 35 who received the YFV17D yellow fever vaccine.

This clonotype occurred a few times. The gene calls are TRBV6-1 and TRBJ2-3; 8 bases agree with TRBD2. Trimming at V came to 2 bases and at J to 3 bases, leaving 10 bases not matched to a gene. The CDR3 contains 17 residues. The germline V gene has CDR1 MNHNS and CDR2 SASEGT. The CDR3 sequence is CASSELGWGGGTDTQYF. CDR3 DNA sequence: TGTGCCAGCAGTGAATTGGGCTGGGGCGGGGGGACAGATACGCAGTATTTT.

This clonotype came up a few times. The rearrangement links TRBV6-5 to TRBJ1-6; D unresolved. Per the germline V gene, CDR1 is MNHEY and CDR2 is SVGAGI. The CDR3 is 12 residues long. Trimming left V 6 bases short and J 9 bases short, with 9 bases between. The CDR3 sequence: CASSLPFSPLHF. The CDR3 nucleotides read TGTGCCAGCAGCCTCCCGTTTTCACCCCTCCACTTT.

This clonotype occurred many times. The gene calls are TRBV7-2 and TRBJ2-7; TRBD2 is a possible D gene (5 bases). Germline lookup yields CDR1 SGHTA and CDR2 FQGNSA. This CDR3 has 15 amino acids. Between the trimmed V and J ends, which lost 5 bases and 6 bases, there was a span of 20 bases. CDR3 nucleotides: TGTGCCAGCAGCACCCGCCCCCTCGGAGGAGCCGAGCAGTACTTC. Amino acids: CASSTRPLGGAEQYF.

The rearrangement uses TRBV20-1 and TRBJ2-3; 8 bases fit TRBD2. J lost 6 bases, V lost 3 bases, and 5 bases had no gene match. Germline-derived CDR1 and CDR2 are DFQATT and SNEGSKA (reference sequence). The CDR3 has 13 residues. CDR3 DNA: TGCAGTGCTAGCGAGCGGGGGAGGGATACGCAGTATTTT. Its protein product is CSASERGRDTQYF.

This chain joins TRBV7-2 and TRBJ2-5, with D hard to call. Germline V gene data show CDR1 as SGHTA and CDR2 as FQGNSA. Trimming removed 6 bases at V and 1 base at J, with 6 bases between. The CDR3 extends over 12 amino acids. CDR3 nucleotide sequence: TGTGCCAGCAGGTTCTTCCAAGAGACCCAGTACTTC. This sequence encodes CASRFFQETQYF.

This clonotype was detected many times. The chain employs TRBV2 and TRBJ2-1; D is unclear. The CDR3 loop spans 13 amino acids. The V gene lost 4 bases and the J gene lost 5 bases, with 9 bases spanning the gap. The V gene's germline CDR1 is SNHLY and CDR2 FYNNEI. CDR3 residues: CASSGGLDNEQFF. DNA of the CDR3: TGTGCCAGCAGTGGGGGTCTCGACAATGAGCAGTTCTTC.

The chain has TRBV5-1 and TRBJ1-6, with D possibly TRBD1 on 5 matching bases. Germline lookup yields CDR1 SGHRS and CDR2 YFSETQ. V dropped 0 bases and J dropped 11 bases, with 21 bases sitting between them. The CDR3 runs 17 residues. In DNA, the CDR3 is TGCGCCAGCAGCTTGGTGGTCGGCGGCAGGGAGACGACACCCCTCCACTTT. Amino acids: CASSLVVGGRETTPLHF.

The genes are TRBV7-2 and TRBJ2-1; TRBD2 aligns across 7 bases. The V gene's germline CDR1 is SGHTA and CDR2 FQGNSA. V gave up 4 bases and J gave up 10 bases; unmatched junction bases: 4. This CDR3 has 12 residues. The CDR3 loop is CASSSAGREQFF. CDR3 bases: TGTGCCAGCAGCTCCGCCGGGAGGGAGCAGTTCTTC.

This clonotype was detected a few times. The J gene is TRBJ1-1, the V gene TRBV27, with 8 positions matching TRBD1. J was trimmed by 4 bases and V by 3 bases; bases with no gene match: 7. This CDR3 comprises 15 residues. Germline V gene lookup returns CDR1 MNHEY and CDR2 SMNVEV (reference sequence). The DNA for the CDR3 is TGTGCCAGCAGTTTCGGGGCAGGGGGCGGCACTGAAGCTTTCTTT. Translated: CASSFGAGGGTEAFF.

In this sample, this clonotype turned up a few times. This chain links TRBV20-1 with TRBJ1-5; D uncertain. CDR1 and CDR2 from the germline V gene are DFQATT and SNEGSKA (reference sequence). V was pared by 2 bases and J by 6 bases, with 14 bases between. The CDR3 spans 14 residues. CDR3 region: CSARREYPGQPQHF. The CDR3 nucleotides read TGCAGTGCTAGAAGGGAATACCCCGGTCAGCCCCAGCATTTT.

This CDR3 reads CSGVQGAIDTQYF. For the CDR3, the DNA is TGCAGTGGGGTTCAGGGGGCAATAGATACGCAGTATTTT. The chain is built from TRBV20-1 and TRBJ2-3, with TRBD1 matching over 8 bases. This CDR3 region has 13 residues. V gave up 7 bases and J gave up 5 bases; unmatched junction bases: 8. Germline CDR1 DFQATT, CDR2 SNEGSKA (reference sequence).

This chain connects TRBV9 to TRBJ1-2; possible D gene TRBD1, 5 bases. Trimming left V 3 bases short and J 4 bases short, with 13 bases between. Germline V gives CDR1 SGDLS, CDR2 YYNGEE. The CDR3 sequence is 14 residues long. The CDR3 nucleotides read TGTGCCAGCAGCGGAGAGGGACTATTCTATGGCTACACCTTC. Its translation is CASSGEGLFYGYTF.

The table lists this clonotype with a few counts. One junction end disagrees with the germline gene, perhaps due to a read error. J is TRBJ2-1 and V is TRBV29-1, with 10 nucleotides matching TRBD2. The CDR3 is 13 amino acids. Per the germline V gene, CDR1 is SQVTM and CDR2 is ANQGSEA. CDR3: CSVEKSGGASSKF. CDR3 nucleotides: TGCAGCGTTGAAAAGAGCGGGGGGGCCTCATCAAAGTTC.

In this sample, this clonotype turned up many times. The chain has TRBV7-9 and TRBJ1-2; D not certain. V gave up 1 base and J gave up 5 bases, with 11 bases separating them. The CDR3 runs 14 residues. Germline V lookup: CDR1 SEHNR, CDR2 FQNEAQ (reference sequence). The CDR3 region is CASSLGAGLYGYTF. The CDR3, as DNA: TGTGCCAGCAGCTTAGGGGCGGGGTTATATGGCTACACCTTC.

The chain has TRBV28 and TRBJ1-2; possibly TRBD1 for D (6 bases). V was shortened by 3 bases and J by 8 bases, with 19 bases between the two germline ends. The length of the CDR3 is 15 residues. Per the germline V gene, CDR1 is MDHEN and CDR2 is SYDVKM. The DNA of the CDR3 is TGTGCCAGCAGTTTCGGGGCAGGGGCAGGTGAAGGCTACACCTTC. Its translation is CASSFGAGAGEGYTF.

The rearrangement uses TRBV20-1 and TRBJ2-5; TRBD1 might be the D (5 bases). Germline CDR1 DFQATT, CDR2 SNEGSKA (reference sequence). The CDR3 contains 12 residues. Trimming shortened V by 4 bases and J by 4 bases, and 10 bases separated the two germline ends. The CDR3 protein is CSATGLGETQYF. The DNA for the CDR3 is TGCAGTGCTACAGGGTTAGGAGAGACCCAGTACTTC.

The CDR3 sequence is CASSSPGQSTTDTQYF. Here the CDR3 DNA reads TGCGCCAGCAGCTCTCCGGGACAGAGTACCACAGATACGCAGTATTTT. The chain combines TRBV5-1 with TRBJ2-3; TRBD1 agrees at 7 bases. Germline V gene lookup returns CDR1 SGHRS and CDR2 YFSETQ. The CDR3 totals 16 residues. J lost 2 bases, V lost 3 bases, and 9 bases had no gene match.

J is TRBJ1-2 and V is TRBV25-1; TRBD1 matches 7 bases. Unmatched junction bases numbered 6, after V lost 6 bases and J lost 8 bases. The CDR3 covers 12 residues. Per germline, CDR1 MGHDK and CDR2 SYGVNS. The CDR3 region has the DNA TGTGCCAGCAGATCGACAGGGAGCGGCTACACCTTC. Protein product: CASRSTGSGYTF.

This clonotype was observed a few times. The chain employs TRBV6-5 and TRBJ2-3, with D tentatively TRBD2 (6 bases). V was pared by 0 bases and J by 4 bases, with 11 bases between. The CDR3 has 15 residues. Germline CDR1 and CDR2: MNHEY and SVGAGI. Here the CDR3 reads CASSYSTGVPDTQYF. The CDR3 DNA reads TGTGCCAGCAGTTACTCGACGGGGGTACCAGATACGCAGTATTTT.